The 25 T cell receptor beta chains reported below all come from one sample, sequenced in a study of T cell responses to AZD1222 COVID-19 vaccine. Clones were read by immunoSEQ multiplex PCR, and TCRdb kept only the in-frame ones, dropping some. The table has around 130,000 clones, more than 70% seen once. Source: peripheral blood, taken on day 0 of AZD1222 vaccination. Receptors originate from an adult in good health.

The chain is built from TRBV5-4 and TRBJ1-2; perhaps TRBD1 as D (5 bases). With 7 bases removed from V and 3 bases from J, the gap between germline ends came to 16 bases. This CDR3 spans 14 amino acids. The germline V gene encodes CDR1 SGHNT and CDR2 YYREEE (reference sequence). The CDR3 is CASRPGTTDYGYTF. The CDR3 DNA is TGTGCCAGCCGTCCCGGGACGACGGACTATGGCTACACCTTC.

J is TRBJ1-2 and V is TRBV19; D is uncertain. The CDR3 contains 15 residues. Trimming cost V 8 bases and J 1 base, with 17 bases left between them. Germline lookup yields CDR1 LNHDA and CDR2 SQIVND (reference sequence). CDR3 nucleotides: TGTGCCAGTGCCCCCGAGGGAGGGCTTAACTATGGCTACACCTTC. Its protein product is CASAPEGGLNYGYTF.

V is TRBV27 and J is TRBJ2-7; the D is unclear. Germline V lookup: CDR1 MNHEY, CDR2 SMNVEV (reference sequence). The length of the CDR3 is 16 residues. V dropped 8 bases and J dropped 0 bases, with 20 bases sitting between them. CDR3 residues: CASPLESVRVSYEQYF. The DNA of the CDR3 is TGTGCCAGCCCTCTGGAAAGCGTAAGAGTCTCCTACGAGCAGTACTTC.

This clone appeared once. J is TRBJ2-1 and V is TRBV9; the match to TRBD2 covers 10 bases. The CDR3 has 16 amino acids. V lost 3 bases, J lost 3 bases, and 6 bases stayed unmatched. The germline V gene has CDR1 SGDLS and CDR2 YYNGEE. As DNA, the CDR3 is TGTGCCAGCAGCGACGTGAAGCGGGGGGGCTACAATGAGCAGTTCTTC. It translates to CASSDVKRGGYNEQFF.

V gene TRBV6-1 combines with J gene TRBJ1-2, with 7 bases that match TRBD1. Trimming cost V 4 bases and J 4 bases; bases outside gene matches: 12. Germline loops: CDR1 MNHNS, CDR2 SASEGT. The CDR3 sequence is 16 residues long. CDR3 loop: CASSAKDRPAGYGYTF. CDR3 bases: TGTGCCAGCAGTGCAAAGGACAGGCCCGCGGGCTATGGCTACACCTTC.

This clone has only one observation. The J gene is TRBJ1-5, the V gene TRBV5-1, with 7 bases lining up with TRBD1. Germline trimming cut 4 bases from V and 4 bases from J; bases unmatched to any gene: 8. Per the germline V gene, CDR1 is SGHRS and CDR2 is YFSETQ. CDR3 length equals 15 residues. CDR3 residues: CASSLAGTENQPQHF. CDR3 DNA: TGCGCCAGCAGCCTCGCGGGGACAGAGAATCAGCCCCAGCATTTT.

The chain combines TRBV3-1 (or the pseudogene TRBV3-2) with TRBJ2-2; the D is unclear. The V end lost 0 bases, the J end lost 2 bases, and 10 bases lay between the germline ends. This CDR3 comprises 16 residues. Germline V CDR1 and CDR2: LGHDT, YNNKEL (reference sequence). The CDR3 spells CASSQDRTTNTGELFF. Here the CDR3 DNA reads TGTGCCAGCAGCCAAGATAGAACAACAAACACCGGGGAGCTGTTTTTT.

This chain links TRBV10-3 with TRBJ1-5, with TRBD1 matching 7 bases. V trimming: 10 bases; J trimming: 5 bases; junction bases outside the gene matches: 5. The V gene's germline CDR1 is ENHRY and CDR2 SYGVKD. This CDR3 has 12 residues. CDR3 protein: CATQGSDQPQHF. CDR3 DNA: TGTGCCACACAGGGGAGCGATCAGCCCCAGCATTTT.

The V and J genes are TRBV7-9 and TRBJ2-7; D ambiguous. In germline, CDR1 is SEHNR, CDR2 FQNEAQ (reference sequence). This CDR3 spans 12 amino acids. Trimming took off 2 bases at V and 2 bases at J, with 4 bases between the two ends. CDR3 in amino acids: CASSLMTYEQYF. The CDR3 nucleotides are TGTGCCAGCAGCTTAATGACCTACGAGCAGTACTTC.

J is TRBJ2-2 and V is TRBV27; 14 bases are a match to TRBD2. This CDR3 is 16 amino acids long. Germline V gene sequence: CDR1 MNHEY, CDR2 SMNVEV (reference sequence). J lost 3 bases, V lost 4 bases, and 1 base had no gene match. The CDR3 DNA reads as TGTGCCAGCAGTTGGACTAGCGGGGGGCACACCGGGGAGCTGTTTTTT. Translating gives CASSWTSGGHTGELFF.

The chain uses TRBV27 and TRBJ1-2; D uncertain. Between the trimmed V and J ends, which lost 0 bases and 2 bases, there was a span of 7 bases. Germline CDR1 and CDR2: MNHEY and SMNVEV (reference sequence). This CDR3 spans 14 amino acids. For the CDR3, the DNA is TGTGCCAGCAGTTTATCTGTATCAAACTATGGCTACACCTTC. It codes for CASSLSVSNYGYTF.

On this clone: The same CDR3 also results from other DNA sequences found in this sample. This chain joins TRBV5-4 and TRBJ2-3; unclear D gene. V lost 2 bases, J lost 1 base, and 5 bases lay in between. The CDR3 sequence is 13 residues long. Germline loops: CDR1 SGHNT, CDR2 YYREEE (reference sequence). DNA of the CDR3: TGTGCCAGCAGCTTATCGGGCACAGATACGCAGTATTTT. Amino acids: CASSLSGTDTQYF.

The chain carries TRBV7-9 and TRBJ1-6; no definite D call. Trimming left V 3 bases short and J 8 bases short, with 2 bases between. In germline, CDR1 is SEHNR, CDR2 FQNEAQ (reference sequence). CDR3 length: 11 residues. The CDR3 nucleotides are TGTGCCAGCAGCTTCCATTCACCCCTCCACTTT. It encodes CASSFHSPLHF.

The chain joins TRBV3-1 (or the pseudogene TRBV3-2) to TRBJ2-7; the D is unclear. Trimming removed 0 bases from V and 6 bases from J, with 6 bases in between. Germline V lookup: CDR1 LGHDT, CDR2 YNNKEL (reference sequence). The CDR3 extends over 12 amino acids. The CDR3 loop reads CASSQDYAEQYF. The CDR3 DNA is TGTGCCAGCAGCCAAGATTACGCCGAGCAGTACTTC.

The chain is built from TRBV11-2 and TRBJ2-5; TRBD2 aligns across 13 bases. CDR1 SGHAT and CDR2 FQNNGV come from the germline V gene. After removal of 5 bases from V and 6 bases from J, the junction contained 9 bases not matched to a gene. The CDR3 has 16 residues. In nucleotides, the CDR3 is TGTGCCAGCAGCCTATGGACTAGCGGGAGTTTCCAGACCCAGTACTTC. This gives the protein CASSLWTSGSFQTQYF.

The V gene is TRBV18, the J gene TRBJ2-7, with TRBD1 matching over 8 bases. Germline CDR1 KGHSH, CDR2 LQKENI. CDR3 size: 14 residues. With V trimmed by 5 bases and J by 4 bases, 7 bases remained unmatched. CDR3 DNA sequence: TGTGCCAGCTCAGCGACAGGGGCTTCTTACGAGCAGTACTTC. This gives the protein CASSATGASYEQYF. Together with reference TRBV18 and TRBJ2-7, the CDR3 gives the full variable domain: NAGVMQNPRHLVRRRGQEARLRCSPMKGHSHVYWYRQLPEEGLKFMVYLQKENIIDESGMPKERFSAEFPKEGPSILRIQQVVRGDSAAYFCASSATGASYEQYFGPGTRLTVT.

This chain links TRBV4-2 with TRBJ2-3; D perhaps matches TRBD1 (5 bases). CDR1 is LGHNA, CDR2 YNFKEQ, per germline. The V end lost 0 bases, the J end lost 4 bases, and 11 bases lay between the germline ends. This CDR3 is 15 amino acids long. The CDR3 DNA is TGTGCCAGCAGCCAAGAGTATCAGGGCCCAGATACGCAGTATTTT. This gives the protein CASSQEYQGPDTQYF.

The chain has TRBV28 and TRBJ2-7; the D is unclear. Germline V gene lookup returns CDR1 MDHEN and CDR2 SYDVKM. The CDR3 length is 15 residues. The V end lost 2 bases, the J end lost 4 bases, and 15 bases lay between the germline ends. DNA of the CDR3: TGTGCCAGCAGTTTAGCCTATAGCAGAGTTTACGAGCAGTACTTC. Its translation is CASSLAYSRVYEQYF.

V usage is TRBV9 and J usage is TRBJ2-7; D is unclear. The V gene's germline CDR1 is SGDLS and CDR2 YYNGEE. V was pared by 0 bases and J by 2 bases, with 9 bases between. CDR3 size: 14 residues. The CDR3 spells CASSVDPGAYEQYF. The CDR3 DNA is TGTGCCAGCAGCGTAGACCCGGGTGCCTACGAGCAGTACTTC.

The chain joins TRBV3-1 (or the pseudogene TRBV3-2) to TRBJ2-7, with 15 bases identical to TRBD2. CDR3 length equals 19 residues. Germline assignment: CDR1 LGHDT and CDR2 YNNKEL (reference sequence). V shed 3 bases, J shed 1 base, and the junction held 10 bases outside the gene matches. The CDR3 sequence is CASSHYGLAGGELSYEQYF. The CDR3 DNA follows: TGTGCCAGCAGCCACTACGGACTAGCGGGAGGGGAATTATCCTACGAGCAGTACTTC.

The V call is TRBV19, the J call TRBJ2-1; 7 bases are shared with TRBD2. This CDR3 is built from 15 residues. Germline V gene sequence: CDR1 LNHDA, CDR2 SQIVND (reference sequence). Trimming at V came to 3 bases and at J to 3 bases, leaving 5 bases not matched to a gene. This CDR3 is CASSIGGGNYNEQFF. CDR3 nucleotide sequence: TGTGCCAGTAGTATTGGGGGAGGGAACTACAATGAGCAGTTCTTC.

This sequence joins TRBV11-2 and TRBJ2-2; possible D gene TRBD1, 6 bases. Germline V gene data show CDR1 as SGHAT and CDR2 as FQNNGV. The V end was cut by 2 bases, the J end by 4 bases, with 20 bases between. The CDR3 is made up of 18 amino acids. The CDR3 spells CASSLLSSRRGITGELFF. CDR3 sequence (DNA): TGTGCCAGCAGCTTATTATCCTCGCGCAGGGGAATCACCGGGGAGCTGTTTTTT.

The chain combines TRBV27 with TRBJ1-2; 9 bases fit TRBD1. This CDR3 has 13 residues. CDR1 is MNHEY, CDR2 SMNVEV, per germline (reference sequence). Trimming at V came to 5 bases and at J to 8 bases, leaving 6 bases not matched to a gene. The CDR3 region is CASSRDREFGYTF. DNA of the CDR3: TGTGCCAGCAGTCGGGACAGGGAGTTCGGCTACACCTTC.

V is TRBV7-9 and J is TRBJ1-1; D perhaps matches TRBD1 (5 bases). The CDR3 totals 14 residues. The germline gives CDR1 SEHNR, CDR2 FQNEAQ (reference sequence). V was trimmed by 5 bases and J by 10 bases, leaving 20 bases between them. CDR3 residues: CASSPVSLGGRAFF. The CDR3 DNA reads as TGTGCCAGCAGCCCCGTTTCTCTCGGGGGTAGAGCTTTCTTT.

CDR3 amino acids: CASSSLRATEAFF. DNA for the CDR3: TGTGCCAGCAGCTCACTCCGTGCCACTGAAGCTTTCTTT. J is TRBJ1-1 and V is TRBV12-3 or TRBV12-4, with D unresolved. V was cut by 6 bases and J by 4 bases, with 12 bases left in between. The CDR3 spans 13 residues.